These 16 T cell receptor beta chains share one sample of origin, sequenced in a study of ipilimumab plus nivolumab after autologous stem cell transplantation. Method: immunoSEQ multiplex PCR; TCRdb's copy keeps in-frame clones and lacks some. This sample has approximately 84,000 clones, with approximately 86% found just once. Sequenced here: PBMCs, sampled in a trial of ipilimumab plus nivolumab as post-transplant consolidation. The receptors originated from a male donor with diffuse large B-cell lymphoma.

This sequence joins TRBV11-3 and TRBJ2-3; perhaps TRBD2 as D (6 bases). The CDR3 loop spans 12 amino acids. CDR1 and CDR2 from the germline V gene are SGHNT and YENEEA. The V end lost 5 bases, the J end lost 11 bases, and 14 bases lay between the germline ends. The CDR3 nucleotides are TGTGCCAGCAGCCCGCGGGGAGGTGGGCAGTATTTT. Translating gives CASSPRGGGQYF.

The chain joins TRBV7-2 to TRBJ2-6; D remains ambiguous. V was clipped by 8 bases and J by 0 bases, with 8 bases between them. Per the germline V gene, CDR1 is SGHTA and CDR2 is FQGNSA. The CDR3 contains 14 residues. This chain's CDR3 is CASAESSGANVLTF. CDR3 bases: TGTGCCAGCGCCGAAAGCTCTGGGGCCAACGTCCTGACTTTC.

In DNA form, the CDR3 reads TGTGCCAGCAGCTTGGGCGCTAACTATGGCTACACCTTC. This codes for CASSLGANYGYTF. The V and J genes are TRBV11-2 and TRBJ1-2; D uncertain. The CDR3 contains 13 residues. The germline V gene has CDR1 SGHAT and CDR2 FQNNGV. V dropped 3 bases and J dropped 0 bases, with 5 bases sitting between them.

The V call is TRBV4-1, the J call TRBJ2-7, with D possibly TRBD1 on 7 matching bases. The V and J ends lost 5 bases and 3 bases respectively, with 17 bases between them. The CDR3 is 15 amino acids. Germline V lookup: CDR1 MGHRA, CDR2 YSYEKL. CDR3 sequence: CASSFSGGRDYEQYF. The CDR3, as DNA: TGCGCCAGCAGCTTCTCAGGGGGGAGAGACTACGAGCAGTACTTC.

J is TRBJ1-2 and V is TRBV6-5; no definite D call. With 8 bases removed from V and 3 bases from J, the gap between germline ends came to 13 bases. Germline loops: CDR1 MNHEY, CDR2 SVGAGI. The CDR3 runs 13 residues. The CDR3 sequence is CASRRRVDYGYTF. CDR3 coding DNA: TGTGCCAGCCGCAGAAGGGTGGACTATGGCTACACCTTC.

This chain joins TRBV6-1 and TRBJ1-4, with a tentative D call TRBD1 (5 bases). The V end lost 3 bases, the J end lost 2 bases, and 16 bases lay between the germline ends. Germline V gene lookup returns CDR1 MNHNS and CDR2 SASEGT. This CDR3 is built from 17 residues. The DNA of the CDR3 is TGTGCCAGCAGTGATGGTCGTCGGGGGACGACTAATGAAAAACTGTTTTTT. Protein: CASSDGRRGTTNEKLFF.

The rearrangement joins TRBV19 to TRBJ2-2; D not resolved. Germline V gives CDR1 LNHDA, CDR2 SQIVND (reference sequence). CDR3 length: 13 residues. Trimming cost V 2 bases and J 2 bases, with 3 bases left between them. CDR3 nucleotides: TGTGCCAGTAGTATAACAAACACCGGGGAGCTGTTTTTT. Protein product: CASSITNTGELFF.

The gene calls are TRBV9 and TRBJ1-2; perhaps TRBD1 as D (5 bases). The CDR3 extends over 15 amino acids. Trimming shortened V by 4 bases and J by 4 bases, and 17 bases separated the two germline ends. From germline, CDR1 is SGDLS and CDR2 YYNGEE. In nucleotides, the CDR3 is TGTGCCAGCAGCACTAACTCGGGGCTGAGCTATGGCTACACCTTC. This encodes CASSTNSGLSYGYTF.

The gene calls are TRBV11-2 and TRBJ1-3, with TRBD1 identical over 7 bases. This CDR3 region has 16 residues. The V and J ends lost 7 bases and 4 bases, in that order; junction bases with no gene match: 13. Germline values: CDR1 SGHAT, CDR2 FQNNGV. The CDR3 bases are TGTGCCAGCACCAACCCGGTGACAGGGTACGGAAACACCATATATTTT. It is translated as CASTNPVTGYGNTIYF.

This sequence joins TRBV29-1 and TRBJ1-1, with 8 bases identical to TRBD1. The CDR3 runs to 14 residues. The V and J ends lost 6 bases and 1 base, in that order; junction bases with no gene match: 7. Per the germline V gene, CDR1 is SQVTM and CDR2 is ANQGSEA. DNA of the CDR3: TGCAGCGTCGACAGGGGCGGTGGGAACACTGAAGCTTTCTTT. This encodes CSVDRGGGNTEAFF.

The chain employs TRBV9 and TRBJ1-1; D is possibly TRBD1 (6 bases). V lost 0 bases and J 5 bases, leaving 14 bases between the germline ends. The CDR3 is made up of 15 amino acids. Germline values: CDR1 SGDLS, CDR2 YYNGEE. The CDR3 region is CASSVADSFRTEAFF. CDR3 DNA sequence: TGTGCCAGCAGCGTAGCGGACAGTTTCAGGACTGAAGCTTTCTTT.

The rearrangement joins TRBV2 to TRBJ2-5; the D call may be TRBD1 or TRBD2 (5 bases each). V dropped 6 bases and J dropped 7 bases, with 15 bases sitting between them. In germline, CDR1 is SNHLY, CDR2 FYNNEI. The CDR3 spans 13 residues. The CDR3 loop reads CASSGTTRGTQYF. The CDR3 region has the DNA TGTGCCAGCAGCGGGACCACCCGGGGGACCCAGTACTTC.

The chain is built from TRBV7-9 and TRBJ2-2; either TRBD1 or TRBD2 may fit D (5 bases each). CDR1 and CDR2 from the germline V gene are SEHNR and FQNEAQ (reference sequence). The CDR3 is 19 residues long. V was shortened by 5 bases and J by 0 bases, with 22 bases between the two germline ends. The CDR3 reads CASSRFSGTALPNTGELFF. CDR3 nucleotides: TGTGCCAGCAGCCGATTTAGTGGGACCGCGCTCCCGAACACCGGGGAGCTGTTTTTT.

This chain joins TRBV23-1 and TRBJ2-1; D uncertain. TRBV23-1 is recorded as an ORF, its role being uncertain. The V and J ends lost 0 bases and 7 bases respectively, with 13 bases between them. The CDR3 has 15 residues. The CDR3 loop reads CASSQSKRATNEQFF. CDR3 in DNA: TGCGCCAGCAGTCAATCGAAAAGGGCTACTAATGAGCAGTTCTTC.

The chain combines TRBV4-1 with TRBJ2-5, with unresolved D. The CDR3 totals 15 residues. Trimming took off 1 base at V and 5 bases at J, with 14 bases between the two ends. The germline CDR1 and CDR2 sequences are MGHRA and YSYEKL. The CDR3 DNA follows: TGCGCCAGCAGCCAAGGGAACAGCGTAAGGGAGACCCAGTACTTC. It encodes CASSQGNSVRETQYF.

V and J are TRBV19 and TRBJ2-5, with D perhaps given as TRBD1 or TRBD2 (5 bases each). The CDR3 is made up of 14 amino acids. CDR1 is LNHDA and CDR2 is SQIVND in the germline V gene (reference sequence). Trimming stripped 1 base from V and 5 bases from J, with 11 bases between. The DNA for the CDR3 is TGTGCCAGTAGTATAGGAGGGGCGAGCGAGACCCAGTACTTC. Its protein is CASSIGGASETQYF.